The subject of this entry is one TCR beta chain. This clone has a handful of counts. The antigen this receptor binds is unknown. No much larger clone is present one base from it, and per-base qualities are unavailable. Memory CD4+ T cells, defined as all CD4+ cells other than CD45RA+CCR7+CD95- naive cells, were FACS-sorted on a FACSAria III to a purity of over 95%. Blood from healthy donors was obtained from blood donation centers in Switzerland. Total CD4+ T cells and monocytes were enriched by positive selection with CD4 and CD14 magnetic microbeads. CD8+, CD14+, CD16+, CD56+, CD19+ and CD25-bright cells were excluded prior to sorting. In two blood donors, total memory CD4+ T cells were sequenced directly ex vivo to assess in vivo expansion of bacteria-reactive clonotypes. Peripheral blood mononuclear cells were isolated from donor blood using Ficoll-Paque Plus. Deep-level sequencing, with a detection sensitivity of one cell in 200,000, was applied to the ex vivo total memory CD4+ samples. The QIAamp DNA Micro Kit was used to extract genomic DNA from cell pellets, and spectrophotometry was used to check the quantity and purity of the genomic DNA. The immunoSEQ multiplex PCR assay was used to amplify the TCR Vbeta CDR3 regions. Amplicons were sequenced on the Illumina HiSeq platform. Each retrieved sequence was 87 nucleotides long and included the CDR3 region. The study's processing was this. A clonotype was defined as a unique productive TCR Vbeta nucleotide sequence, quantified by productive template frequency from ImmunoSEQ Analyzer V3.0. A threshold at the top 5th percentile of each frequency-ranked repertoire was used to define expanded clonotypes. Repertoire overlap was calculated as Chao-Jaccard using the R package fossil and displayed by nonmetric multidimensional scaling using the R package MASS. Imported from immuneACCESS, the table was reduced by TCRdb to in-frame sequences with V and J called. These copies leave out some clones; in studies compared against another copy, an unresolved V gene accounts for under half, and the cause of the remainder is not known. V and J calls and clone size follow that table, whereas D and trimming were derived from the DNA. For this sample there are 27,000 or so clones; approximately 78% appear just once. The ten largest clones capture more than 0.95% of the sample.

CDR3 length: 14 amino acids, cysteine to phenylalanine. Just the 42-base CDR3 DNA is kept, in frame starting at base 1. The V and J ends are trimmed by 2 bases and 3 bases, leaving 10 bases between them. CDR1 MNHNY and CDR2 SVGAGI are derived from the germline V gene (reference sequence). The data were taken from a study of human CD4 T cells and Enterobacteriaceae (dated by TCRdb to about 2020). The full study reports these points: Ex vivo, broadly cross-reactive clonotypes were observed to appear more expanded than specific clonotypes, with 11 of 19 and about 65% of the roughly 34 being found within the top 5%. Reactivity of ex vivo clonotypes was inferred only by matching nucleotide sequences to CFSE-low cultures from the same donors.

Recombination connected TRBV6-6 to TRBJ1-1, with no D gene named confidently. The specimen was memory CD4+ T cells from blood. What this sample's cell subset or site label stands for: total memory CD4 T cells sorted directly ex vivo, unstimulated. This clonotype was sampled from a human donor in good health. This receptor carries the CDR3 CASSYANSYTEAFF. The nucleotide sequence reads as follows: TGTGCCAGCAGTTACGCCAACTCCTACACTGAAGCTTTCTTT.